These 2 T cell receptor beta chains share one sample of origin, sequenced in a study of blood T cell repertoires in COVID-19. Sequencing used immunoSEQ multiplex PCR; TCRdb keeps in-frame clones, though not all of them. This repertoire shows 80,000 to 90,000 clones, approximately 85% found once; its top ten account for under 3.5%. Sequencing was done on a sample of peripheral blood. These receptors originate from a woman of 80 years or more with COVID-19, enrolled during active disease.

The rearrangement uses TRBV2 and TRBJ2-7, with TRBD1 identical over 11 bases. V trimming: 7 bases; J trimming: 4 bases; junction bases outside the gene matches: 3. This CDR3 contains 13 residues. Looked up from germline, CDR1 is SNHLY and CDR2 is FYNNEI. The CDR3 DNA is TGTGCCAGCACCGGGACAGGGGGGTACGAGCAGTACTTC. Protein product: CASTGTGGYEQYF. Drawing the rest from reference TRBV2 and TRBJ2-7, the complete variable domain is EPEVTQTPSHQVTQMGQEVILRCVPISNHLYFYWYRQILGQKVEFLVSFYNNEISEKSEIFDDQFSVERPDGSNFTLKIRSTKLEDSAMYFCASTGTGGYEQYFGPGTRLTVT.

This sequence joins TRBV6-5 and TRBJ1-4; possibly TRBD1 for D (6 bases). This CDR3 contains 15 residues. Trimming took 6 bases from V and 8 from J, leaving 19 bases between them. Germline-derived CDR1 and CDR2 are MNHEY and SVGAGI. The CDR3 protein is CASRGAVGRSEKLFF. The CDR3 coding sequence is TGTGCCAGCAGGGGGGCCGTGGGAAGATCAGAAAAACTGTTTTTT.